The next 9 T cell receptor beta chains were all read from a single sample in a study of blood T cell repertoires in COVID-19 (dated by TCRdb to 2020 to 2022). The library was obtained by the immunoSEQ multiplex PCR assay. TCRdb stores this immuneACCESS table with in-frame sequences only. Part of the clones is absent; in the studies checked, under half of the shortfall reflects unresolved V genes, and no reason is known for the rest. The sample profile shows approximately 140,000 clones; 88% of them were found once. Of the sample, approximately 2.5% is held by the ten largest clones. The material sequenced was peripheral blood. These receptors originate from a human donor with COVID-19, enrolled during active disease. The donor label of this sample is uncertain.

V and J are TRBV9 and TRBJ1-5, with D perhaps TRBD1 (5 bases). CDR1 is SGDLS, CDR2 YYNGEE, per germline. The CDR3 has 15 residues. V lost 4 bases to trimming and J lost 1 base, with 12 bases between them. The CDR3, as DNA: TGTGCCAGCAGCCTAACACCAGGGAGCAATCAGCCCCAGCATTTT. Its protein is CASSLTPGSNQPQHF.

This rearrangement joins TRBV7-7 to TRBJ2-3, with 13 bases matching TRBD2. The CDR3 contains 16 residues. Germline loops: CDR1 SSHAT, CDR2 FNYEAQ (reference sequence). V shed 5 bases, J shed 4 bases, and the junction held 6 bases outside the gene matches. The CDR3 loop is CASSPTSGGIADTQYF. CDR3 DNA sequence: TGTGCCAGCAGCCCGACTAGCGGGGGGATTGCAGATACGCAGTATTTT.

The CDR3 sequence: CASSLGQALVPLHF. DNA of the CDR3: TGTGCCAGTAGTCTGGGACAGGCCCTAGTACCCCTCCACTTT. This chain joins TRBV19 and TRBJ1-6; 8 bases line up with TRBD1. The CDR3 is 14 amino acids. CDR1 and CDR2 (germline): LNHDA, SQIVND (reference sequence). J lost 12 bases, V lost 5 bases, and 9 bases had no gene match.

The chain has TRBV6-5 and TRBJ2-1, with unresolved D. From germline, CDR1 is MNHEY and CDR2 SVGAGI. The CDR3 spans 14 residues. Trimming removed 0 bases at V and 2 bases at J, with 5 bases between. In DNA, the CDR3 is TGTGCCAGCAGTTACTCAAGCACCTACAATGAGCAGTTCTTC. This sequence encodes CASSYSSTYNEQFF.

The CDR3 sequence: CASSPGEADTQYF. The DNA of the CDR3 is TGTGCCAGCTCACCAGGGGAGGCAGATACGCAGTATTTT. This chain uses TRBV18 with TRBJ2-3; tentative D call: TRBD2 (6 bases). Trimming removed 2 bases at V and 4 bases at J, with 7 bases between. CDR1 KGHSH and CDR2 LQKENI come from the germline V gene. This CDR3 spans 13 amino acids.

The rearrangement links TRBV2 to TRBJ2-7, with no clear D. CDR3 size: 11 residues. The germline CDR1 and CDR2 sequences are SNHLY and FYNNEI. V was clipped by 5 bases and J by 6 bases, with 8 bases between them. The CDR3 sequence: CASSWAAEQYF. The CDR3, as DNA: TGTGCCAGCAGTTGGGCAGCCGAGCAGTACTTC.

V gene TRBV25-1 combines with J gene TRBJ2-1; TRBD2 agrees at 7 bases. Germline V gene data show CDR1 as MGHDK and CDR2 as SYGVNS. The CDR3 contains 17 residues. Trimming at V came to 4 bases and at J to 3 bases, leaving 12 bases not matched to a gene. CDR3 sequence reads: CASSGPGWGLIYNEQFF. The CDR3 DNA reads TGTGCCAGCAGTGGCCCGGGTTGGGGACTAATCTACAATGAGCAGTTCTTC.

The gene calls are TRBV7-9 and TRBJ2-5; D ambiguous. The CDR3 runs to 14 residues. The germline gives CDR1 SEHNR, CDR2 FQNEAQ (reference sequence). V was trimmed by 1 base and J by 1 base, leaving 7 bases between them. In DNA form, the CDR3 reads TGTGCCAGCAGCTTAGTGGCGGTCCAAGAGACCCAGTACTTC. As protein: CASSLVAVQETQYF.

V is TRBV6-6 and J is TRBJ1-5, with a possible D match to TRBD1 (6 bases). The CDR3 sequence is 16 residues long. In germline, CDR1 is MNHNY, CDR2 SVGAGI (reference sequence). Trimming cost V 6 bases and J 6 bases, with 21 bases left between them. The chain's CDR3 is CASRKQGHPAGQPQHF. The DNA for the CDR3 is TGTGCCAGCAGAAAACAGGGACACCCGGCGGGTCAGCCCCAGCATTTT.